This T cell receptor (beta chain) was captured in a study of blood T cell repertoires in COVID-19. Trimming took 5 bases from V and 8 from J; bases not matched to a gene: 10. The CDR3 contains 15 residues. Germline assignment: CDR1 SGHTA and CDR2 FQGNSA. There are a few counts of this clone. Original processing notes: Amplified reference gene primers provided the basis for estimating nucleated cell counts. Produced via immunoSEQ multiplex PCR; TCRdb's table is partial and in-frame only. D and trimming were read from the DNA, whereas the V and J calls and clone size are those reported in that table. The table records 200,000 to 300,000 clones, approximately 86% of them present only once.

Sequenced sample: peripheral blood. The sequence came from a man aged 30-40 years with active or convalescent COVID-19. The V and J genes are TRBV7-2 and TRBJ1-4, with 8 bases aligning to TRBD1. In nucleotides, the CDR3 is TGTGCCAGCAGCCCTCGACAGGGGTTCGGGGAAAAACTGTTTTTT. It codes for CASSPRQGFGEKLFF.